The clone carrying this T cell receptor (beta chain) was seen a few times. Its cognate antigen is unknown. The data originate from a study of CD4 T cells in relation to SARS-CoV-2 and coronaviruses. Across the whole study: After nine to eleven days of antigen culture, PBMC TCR beta CDR3s were sequenced. Crossreactive spike epitopes shared across donors were mapped to their HLA restriction.

V dropped 2 bases and J dropped 4 bases, with 8 bases sitting between them. Germline CDR1 is KGHDR and CDR2 is SFDVKD. The CDR3 extends over 14 amino acids. CD4+ T cells from unexposed donors were obtained before the COVID-19 pandemic (2011-2018). After nine to ten days of culture, CD4+ T cells were isolated. Sequencing was performed with immunoSEQ multiplex PCR; in TCRdb, only in-frame clones are kept and a portion is missing. This table has some 21,000 clones, around 76% appearing once. The TCR originated in a human donor in good health. Sequencing was carried out using CD4+ T cells from PBMCs, cultured in vitro. V and J are TRBV24-1 and TRBJ1-5; D not certain. CDR3: CATSDYGWNQPQHF. The CDR3 DNA sequence: TGTGCCACCAGTGATTATGGATGGAATCAGCCCCAGCATTTT.